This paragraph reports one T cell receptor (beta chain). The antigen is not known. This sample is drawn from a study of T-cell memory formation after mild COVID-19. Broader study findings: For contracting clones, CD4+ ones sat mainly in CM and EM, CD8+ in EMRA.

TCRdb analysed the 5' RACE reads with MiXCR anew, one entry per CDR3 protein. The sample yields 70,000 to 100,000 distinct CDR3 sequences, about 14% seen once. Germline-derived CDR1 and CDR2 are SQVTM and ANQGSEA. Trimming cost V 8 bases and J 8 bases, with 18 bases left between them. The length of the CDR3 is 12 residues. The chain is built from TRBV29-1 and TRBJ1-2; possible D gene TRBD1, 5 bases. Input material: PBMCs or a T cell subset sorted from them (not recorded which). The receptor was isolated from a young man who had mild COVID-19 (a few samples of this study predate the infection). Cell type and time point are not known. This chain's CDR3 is CSTEEGVRGYTF. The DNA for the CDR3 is TGCAGCACCGAAGAAGGGGTGAGGGGCTACACCTTC.